This is a list of T cell receptor beta chains from one sample in a study of beta chain features in type 1 diabetes. Produced via immunoSEQ multiplex PCR; TCRdb's table is partial and in-frame only. The repertoire holds more than 250,000 clones, with roughly 22% as singletons. The sequenced material came from naive CD4+ T cells from blood. These TCRs come from a woman between 40 and 55 years old with type 1 diabetes. CDR3s include the opening cysteine and the closing phenylalanine or tryptophan. A D gene is named only where the DNA matches it firmly. Clone sizes are given selectively: once, few, many, or a class where the clone is expanded.

TRBV11-1,.,TRBJ2-1,.,14,TGTGCCAGCAGCTTAGTCGGGGATTACAATGAGCAGTTCTTC,CASSLVGDYNEQFF
TRBV25-1,.,TRBJ2-6,TRBD1,18,TGTGCCAGCAGTTCGACGGGACAGACCTACTCTGGGGCCAACGTCCTGACTTTC,CASSSTGQTYSGANVLTF
TRBV19,.,TRBJ2-1,.,13,TGTGCCAGTAGTATTAACCCCCTAGGCGAGCAGTTCTTC,CASSINPLGEQFF
TRBV15,once,TRBJ1-4,.,15,TGTGCCACCAGCTTTAGTGGAGGAGCGAGTGAAAAACTGTTTTTT,CATSFSGGASEKLFF
TRBV27,.,TRBJ2-7,TRBD1,15,TGTGCCAGCAGTTCGCCAGGGGGCGAGATCTACGAGCAGTACTTC,CASSSPGGEIYEQYF
TRBV25-1,.,TRBJ2-7,.,16,TGTGCCAGCAGTTCTTGGGTCGGCCAAGCGGACTACGAGCAGTACTTC,CASSSWVGQADYEQYF
TRBV9,.,TRBJ2-3,TRBD1,16,TGTGCCAGCAGCTCCCGCCTACAGGGGGGCACAGATACGCAGTATTTT,CASSSRLQGGTDTQYF
TRBV4-3,few,TRBJ2-1,TRBD2,16,TGCGCCAGCAGCCATATAGCGGGGGACTCCTACAATGAGCAGTTCTTC,CASSHIAGDSYNEQFF
TRBV27,few,TRBJ1-1,.,15,TGTGCCAGCAGTCCCCGGGGGGCCCTCAGGGCTGAAGCTTTCTTT,CASSPRGALRAEAFF
TRBV18,few,TRBJ2-1,.,11,TGTGCCAGCTCACCCGGAGAGGAGCAGTTCTTC,CASSPGEEQFF